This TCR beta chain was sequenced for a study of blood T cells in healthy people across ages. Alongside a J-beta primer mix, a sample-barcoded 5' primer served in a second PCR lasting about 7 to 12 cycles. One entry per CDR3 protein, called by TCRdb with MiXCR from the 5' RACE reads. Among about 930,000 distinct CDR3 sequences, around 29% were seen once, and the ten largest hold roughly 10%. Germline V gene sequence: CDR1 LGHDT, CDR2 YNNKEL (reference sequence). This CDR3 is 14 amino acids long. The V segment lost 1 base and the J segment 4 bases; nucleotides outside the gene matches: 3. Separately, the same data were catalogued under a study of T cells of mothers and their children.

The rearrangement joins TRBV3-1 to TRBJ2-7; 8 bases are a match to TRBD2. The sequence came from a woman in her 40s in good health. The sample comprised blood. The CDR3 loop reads CASSQGGGQYEQYF. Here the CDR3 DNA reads TGTGCCAGCAGCCAAGGCGGGGGGCAGTACGAGCAGTACTTC.